There are a few counts of the clone carrying this T cell receptor (beta chain). Its target is unknown. Library preparation (for TCRbeta) was performed with unique molecular identifiers. MiXCR, run by TCRdb on the PCR reads, gives a single entry per CDR3 protein. The sample records about 400,000 distinct CDR3 sequences, around 15% being singletons. This sample stems from a study of T-cell reconstitution after alpha-beta-depleted transplantation in children. This CDR3 is built from 15 residues. Germline V gives CDR1 LGHNA, CDR2 YNFKEQ. J gave up 2 bases and V 4 bases, and 6 bases lay outside the gene matches. Study results and limitations: Newly generated T cells supplied most T-cell counts and diversity one year post-transplant. Some patients' high day-60 TCRbeta diversity was traced to surviving recipient T cells and thymic progenitors. Reported findings indicate that, about two months after transplant, alpha-beta T cells came from several hundred expanded clones, which were derived from non-depleted graft cells.

The source of this sequence is a boy under three years old who had a stem cell transplant for Wiskott-Aldrich syndrome, so the T cells may come from the graft donor. This specimen consisted of PBMCs, mostly from graft donor cells, obtained 360 days after TCRalphabeta/CD19-depleted stem cell transplant. V usage is TRBV4-2 and J usage is TRBJ1-2; TRBD1 matches 8 bases. Here the CDR3 reads CASSPPDRGNYGYTF. The CDR3 region has the DNA TGTGCCAGCAGCCCCCCAGACAGGGGCAACTATGGCTACACCTTC.